This T cell receptor (beta chain) emerged from a study of T cell responses to AZD1222 COVID-19 vaccine. Whole-study results and caveats: Baseline testing showed seropositivity in only a handful of AZD1222 recipients. Variant regions that are unmutated are reportedly the target of nearly half of spike-specific TCRs. Donors skewed white British and female; clonal diversity was possibly underestimated.

TCRdb keeps only in-frame clones here, not all; method: immunoSEQ multiplex PCR. This sample has 100,000 to 150,000 clones, with under 95% found just once. This clone came up a few times. Antigen unknown. Samples with a second dose at about 4 or about 12 weeks were pooled together. The CDR3 totals 14 residues. V was pared by 8 bases and J by 3 bases, with 16 bases between. The chain recombines TRBV23-1 with TRBJ1-2; weak D call: TRBD1 (6 bases). TRBV23-1 is designated an ORF whose function remains uncertain. This sample comprised peripheral blood, obtained 28 days after the second AZD1222 dose. This sequence originates from an adult who received the AZD1222 COVID-19 vaccine. CDR3 coding DNA: TGCGCCAGCGGACCCCTAGGGGGGTACTATGGCTACACCTTC. This codes for CASGPLGGYYGYTF.